Listed below are T cell receptor beta chains from one sample, sequenced in a study of T cells in Graves' hyperthyroidism and ophthalmopathy. TCRdb fed the multiplex PCR reads into MiXCR, producing one record per CDR3 protein. The sample yields approximately 360,000 distinct CDR3 sequences, about a sixth seen once. The sequenced material came from blood. Receptors originate from a woman aged 18-29 years with Graves' hyperthyroidism that later progressed to Graves' ophthalmopathy. CDR3s include the opening cysteine and the closing phenylalanine or tryptophan. A D gene is named only where the DNA matches it firmly.

d_call j_call v_call cdr3_aa
NA TRBJ2-1 TRBV6-2/TRBV6-3 CASRDSDFNEQFF
TRBD2 TRBJ2-7 TRBV4-1 CASSQEGLAGGSAYEQYF
TRBD1 TRBJ1-5 TRBV5-1 CASRTEDRTDNQPQHF
NA TRBJ2-7 TRBV18 CASSPRQTYGQYF
TRBD2 TRBJ2-1 TRBV18 CASSPPLAGGHQSSYNEQFF
NA TRBJ2-7 TRBV5-6 CASSPTGSSYEQYF
NA TRBJ1-1 TRBV27 CASSLRGRGHTEAFF
TRBD1 TRBJ1-3 TRBV6-1 CASSSYKTQIGRGRGSGNTIYF
TRBD1 TRBJ2-5 TRBV6-1 CASSVDRGMGGRYF
TRBD1 TRBJ2-7 TRBV13 CASSKDRGREQYF
NA TRBJ2-1 TRBV5-1 CASSLSDISYNEQFF
NA TRBJ2-2 TRBV29-1 CSVERGTGELFF
NA TRBJ2-5 TRBV7-8 CASQEGGVGRPETQYF
NA TRBJ2-6 TRBV6-4 CASSEQSSGANVLTF
TRBD1 TRBJ1-2 TRBV5-1 CASSQGGNYGYSF
NA TRBJ1-5 TRBV28 CASSFLKGSNQPQHF
NA TRBJ2-3 TRBV12-3/TRBV12-4 CASTPMAGSTDTQYF
TRBD2 TRBJ2-1 TRBV29-1 CSVALGLAGMDEQFF
NA TRBJ2-3 TRBV11-2 CASSLGSPGTDTQYF
NA TRBJ2-1 TRBV27 CASSSLVYNEQFF
TRBD1 TRBJ2-7 TRBV2 CASRSTGGTYEQYF
NA TRBJ2-1 TRBV18 CASSQAVAGSSYNEQFF
NA TRBJ1-1 TRBV5-1 CASSFGPSNTEAFF
NA TRBJ2-1 TRBV27 CASSLRPLNEQFF
NA TRBJ1-5 TRBV7-8 CASSPGRGSNQPQHF
NA TRBJ2-1 TRBV4-3 CASSQSNRDLNFYSYNEQFF
NA TRBJ1-5 TRBV19 CASSIKVAANQPQHF
TRBD2 TRBJ2-5 TRBV5-6 CASSLVSGTGETQYF
TRBD1 TRBJ2-1 TRBV5-1 CASSSARPRDRENEQFF
NA TRBJ2-5 TRBV30 CAWSVGARVETQYF
NA TRBJ2-7 TRBV3-1 CASSLTRGEQYF
NA TRBJ2-7 TRBV29-1 CSVELTGKSYEQYF
NA TRBJ1-1 TRBV6-2/TRBV6-3 CASSYSGGVNTEAFF
TRBD2 TRBJ2-1 TRBV4-3 CASSPSGTSMGEQFF
NA TRBJ1-5 TRBV6-1 CASRVGHNQPQHF
NA TRBJ1-6 TRBV11-3 CASIRPPETDSYNSPLHF
NA TRBJ2-2 TRBV4-3 CASSPRGELFF
NA TRBJ1-1 TRBV29-1 CSVGGEVMNTEAFF
TRBD2 TRBJ2-1 TRBV11-3 CASSLGPGLAGTYNEQFF
NA TRBJ2-5 TRBV6-1 CASSDFEDQETQYF
NA TRBJ1-6 TRBV28 CASSLATDLQYMSPLHF
TRBD1 TRBJ1-2 TRBV27 CASSPTGEIAGYTF
TRBD2 TRBJ2-1 TRBV6-1 CASSRPGLAGRYNEQFF
NA TRBJ2-5 TRBV6-5 CASSYQFQETQYF
TRBD1 TRBJ2-3 TRBV29-1 CSVLQGPSSTDTQYF
NA TRBJ2-1 TRBV12-3/TRBV12-4 CASSRSPDGLNEQFF
NA TRBJ1-5 TRBV12-3/TRBV12-4 CASSPPGGHNQPQHF